This TCR beta chain was sequenced for a study of CD8 T cells in ankylosing spondylitis. On this clonotype: The antigen is unknown.

Study outcomes and limitations: Seemingly distinctive of ankylosing spondylitis blood was a TCR beta motif formed by eight highly homologous variants. Previous work reported some of these motif variants in the synovial fluid and blood of reactive arthritis.

This CDR3 is built from 17 residues. J was trimmed by 0 bases and V by 2 bases; bases with no gene match: 4. Per germline, CDR1 SGDLS and CDR2 YYNGEE. Preparation of TCR beta libraries was done by quantitative 5'-RACE with molecular barcodes. Using its own MiXCR run on the 5' RACE reads, TCRdb lists one record per CDR3 protein. The table has over 600,000 distinct CDR3 sequences, roughly 19% seen once. The sequenced sample consisted of blood, either unsorted or a sorted T cell fraction (not recorded which). The TCR originated in a male donor with ankylosing spondylitis. V and J are TRBV9 and TRBJ2-1; TRBD2 matches at 11 bases. CDR3 loop: CASSVGLAGSSYNEQFF. CDR3 coding DNA: TGTGCCAGCAGCGTCGGACTAGCGGGTTCCTCCTACAATGAGCAGTTCTTC.